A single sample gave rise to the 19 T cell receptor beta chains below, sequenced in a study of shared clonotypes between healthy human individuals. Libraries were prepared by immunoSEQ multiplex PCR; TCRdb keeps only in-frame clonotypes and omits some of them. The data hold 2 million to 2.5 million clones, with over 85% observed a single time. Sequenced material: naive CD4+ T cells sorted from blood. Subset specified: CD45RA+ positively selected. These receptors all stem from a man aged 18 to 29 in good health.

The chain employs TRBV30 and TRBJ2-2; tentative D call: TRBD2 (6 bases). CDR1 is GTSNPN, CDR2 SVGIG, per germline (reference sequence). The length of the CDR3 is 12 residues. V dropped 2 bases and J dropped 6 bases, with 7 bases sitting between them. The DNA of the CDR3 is TGTGCCTGGAGTCGGAGGGCCGGGGAGCTGTTTTTT. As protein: CAWSRRAGELFF.

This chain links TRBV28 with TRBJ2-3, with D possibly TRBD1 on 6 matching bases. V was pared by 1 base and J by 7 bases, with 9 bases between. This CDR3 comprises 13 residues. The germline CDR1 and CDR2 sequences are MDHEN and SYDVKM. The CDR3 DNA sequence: TGTGCCAGCAGTTTATCAGGGGCAAATACGCAGTATTTT. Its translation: CASSLSGANTQYF.

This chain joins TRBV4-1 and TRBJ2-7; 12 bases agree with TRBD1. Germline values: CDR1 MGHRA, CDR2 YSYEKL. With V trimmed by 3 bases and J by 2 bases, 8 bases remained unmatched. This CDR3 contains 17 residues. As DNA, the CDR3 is TGCGCCAGCAGCCACCTCGCCGGGACAGGGGGCGCCTACGAGCAGTACTTC. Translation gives CASSHLAGTGGAYEQYF.

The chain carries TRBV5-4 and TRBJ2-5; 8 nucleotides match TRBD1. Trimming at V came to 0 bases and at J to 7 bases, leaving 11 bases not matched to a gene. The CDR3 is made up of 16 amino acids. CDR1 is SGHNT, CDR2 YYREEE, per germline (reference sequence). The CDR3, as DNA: TGTGCCAGCAGCTTGGCCGCAGGGGGCGAAGGAGCGACCCAGTACTTC. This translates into CASSLAAGGEGATQYF.

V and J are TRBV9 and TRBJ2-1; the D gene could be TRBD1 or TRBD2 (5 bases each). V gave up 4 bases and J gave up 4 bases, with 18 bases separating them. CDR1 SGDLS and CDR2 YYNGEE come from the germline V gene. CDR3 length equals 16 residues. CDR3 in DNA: TGTGCCAGCAGCCAATTTGGGGCGGGCGAATACAATGAGCAGTTCTTC. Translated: CASSQFGAGEYNEQFF.

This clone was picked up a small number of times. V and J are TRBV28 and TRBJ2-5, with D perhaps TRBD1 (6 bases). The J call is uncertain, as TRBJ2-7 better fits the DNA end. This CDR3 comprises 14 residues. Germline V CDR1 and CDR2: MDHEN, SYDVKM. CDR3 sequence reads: CASSLPDRSYEQYF. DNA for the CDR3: TGTGCCAGCAGTTTACCCGACAGGTCCTACGAGCAGTACTTC.

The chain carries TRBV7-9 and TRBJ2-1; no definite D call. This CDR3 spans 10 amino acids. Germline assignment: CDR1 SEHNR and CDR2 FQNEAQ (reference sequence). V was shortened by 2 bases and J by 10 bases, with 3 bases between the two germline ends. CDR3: CASSLQEQFF. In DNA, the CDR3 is TGTGCCAGCAGCTTACAAGAGCAGTTCTTC.

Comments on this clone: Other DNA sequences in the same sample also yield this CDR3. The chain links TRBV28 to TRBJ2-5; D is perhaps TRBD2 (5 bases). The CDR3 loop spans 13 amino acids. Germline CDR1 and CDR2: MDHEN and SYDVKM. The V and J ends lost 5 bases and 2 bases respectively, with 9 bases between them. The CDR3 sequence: CASSPRGQETQYF. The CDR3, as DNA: TGTGCCAGCAGTCCCCGGGGACAAGAGACCCAGTACTTC.

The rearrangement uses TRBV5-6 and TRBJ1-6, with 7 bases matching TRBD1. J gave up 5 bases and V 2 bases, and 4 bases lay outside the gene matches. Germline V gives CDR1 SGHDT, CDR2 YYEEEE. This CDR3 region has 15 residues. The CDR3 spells CASSFRQGNNSPLHF. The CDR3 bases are TGTGCCAGCAGCTTCAGACAGGGAAATAATTCACCCCTCCACTTT.

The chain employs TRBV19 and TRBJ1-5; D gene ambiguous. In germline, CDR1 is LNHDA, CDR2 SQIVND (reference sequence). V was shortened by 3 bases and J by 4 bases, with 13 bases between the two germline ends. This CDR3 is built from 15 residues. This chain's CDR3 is CASSMGRSLNQPQHF. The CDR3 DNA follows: TGTGCCAGTAGTATGGGTAGGAGCCTTAATCAGCCCCAGCATTTT.

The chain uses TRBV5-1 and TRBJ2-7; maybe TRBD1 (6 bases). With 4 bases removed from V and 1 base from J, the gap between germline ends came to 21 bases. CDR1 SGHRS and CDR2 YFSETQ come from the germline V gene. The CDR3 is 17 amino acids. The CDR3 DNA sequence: TGCGCCAGCAGCCGATTGGAGGCAGGGGACCGGTCCTACGAGCAGTACTTC. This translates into CASSRLEAGDRSYEQYF.

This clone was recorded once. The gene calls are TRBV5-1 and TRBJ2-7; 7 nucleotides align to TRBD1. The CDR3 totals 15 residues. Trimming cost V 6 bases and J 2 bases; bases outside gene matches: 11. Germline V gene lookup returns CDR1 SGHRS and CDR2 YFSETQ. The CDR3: CASNIGGTDAYEQYF. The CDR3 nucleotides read TGCGCCAGCAACATTGGTGGGACAGACGCCTACGAGCAGTACTTC.

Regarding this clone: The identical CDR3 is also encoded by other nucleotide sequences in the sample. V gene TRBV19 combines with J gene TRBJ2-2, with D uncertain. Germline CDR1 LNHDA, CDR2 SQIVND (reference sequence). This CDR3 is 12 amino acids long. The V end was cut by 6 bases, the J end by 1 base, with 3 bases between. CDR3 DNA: TGTGCCAGTAGCGAGAACACCGGGGAGCTGTTTTTT. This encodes CASSENTGELFF. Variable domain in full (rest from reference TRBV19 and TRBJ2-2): DGGITQSPKYLFRKEGQNVTLSCEQNLNHDAMYWYRQDPGQGLRLIYYSQIVNDFQKGDIAEGYSVSREKKESFPLTVTSAQKNPTAFYLCASSENTGELFFGEGSRLTVL.

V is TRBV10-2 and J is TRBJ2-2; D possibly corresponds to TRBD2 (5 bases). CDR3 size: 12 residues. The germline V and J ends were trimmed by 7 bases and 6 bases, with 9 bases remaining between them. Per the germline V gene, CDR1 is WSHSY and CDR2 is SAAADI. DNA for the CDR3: TGCGCCAGCAACTGGCGGGCCGGGGAGCTGTTTTTT. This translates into CASNWRAGELFF.

For the CDR3, the DNA is TGCGCCAGCAGCTTGGAGGGGTTGACTAGCACAGATACGCAGTATTTT. Its translation is CASSLEGLTSTDTQYF. The V gene is TRBV5-1, the J gene TRBJ2-3; a possible D gene is TRBD1 (5 bases). The germline CDR1 and CDR2 sequences are SGHRS and YFSETQ. CDR3 size: 16 residues. The V gene lost 0 bases and the J gene lost 0 bases, with 11 bases spanning the gap.

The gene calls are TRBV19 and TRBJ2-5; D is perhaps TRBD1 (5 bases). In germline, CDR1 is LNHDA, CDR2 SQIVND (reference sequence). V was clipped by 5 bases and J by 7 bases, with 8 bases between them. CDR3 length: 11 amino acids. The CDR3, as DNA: TGTGCCAGTAGTTTTAGGGGGACCCAGTACTTC. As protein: CASSFRGTQYF.

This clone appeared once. The CDR3 loop reads CASSESVQGVETQYF. The DNA for the CDR3 is TGCGCCAGCAGTGAGTCGGTCCAGGGTGTGGAGACCCAGTACTTC. V and J are TRBV10-1 and TRBJ2-5; TRBD1 is a possible D gene (5 bases). V was pared by 0 bases and J by 5 bases, with 13 bases between. In germline, CDR1 is WNHNN, CDR2 SYGVQD (reference sequence). This CDR3 spans 15 amino acids.

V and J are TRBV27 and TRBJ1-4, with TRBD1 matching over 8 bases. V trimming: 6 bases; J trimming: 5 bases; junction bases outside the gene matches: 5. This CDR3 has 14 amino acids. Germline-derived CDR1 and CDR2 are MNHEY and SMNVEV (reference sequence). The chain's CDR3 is CASRMTGVNEKLFF. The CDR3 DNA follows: TGTGCCAGCAGGATGACAGGGGTGAATGAAAAACTGTTTTTT.

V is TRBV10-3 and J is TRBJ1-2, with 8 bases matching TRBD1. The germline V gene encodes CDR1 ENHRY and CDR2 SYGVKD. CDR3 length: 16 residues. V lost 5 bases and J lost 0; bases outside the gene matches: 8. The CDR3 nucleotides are TGTGCCATCAGTCCTCAGGAGGGACAGGCTAACTATGGCTACACCTTC. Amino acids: CAISPQEGQANYGYTF.